The rows below give T cell receptor beta chains drawn from one sample of a study of blood T cells in healthy people across ages. Via MiXCR, TCRdb re-called the 5' RACE reads, giving one row per CDR3 protein. Counted here are 1.8 million or so distinct CDR3 sequences, around 40% occurring once; the ten biggest clones make up under 30%. Input material: blood. All receptors come from a human donor in good health. The CDR3 runs from the conserved cysteine through the conserved F or W. The D gene is left open where the match is weak. Clone size is shown for a subset of rows, as once, few, many or a class of expanded clone.

TRBJ2-1,13,NA,TRBD1,TRBV29-1,CSVEGQGGEERFF,TGCAGCGTTGAAGGACAGGGGGGTGAGGAGCGGTTCTTC
TRBJ2-5,15,few,TRBD1,TRBV4-2,CASSRRQGLAETQYF,TGTGCCAGCAGCAGACGACAGGGTTTGGCGGAGACCCAGTACTTC
TRBJ1-5,13,few,NA,TRBV7-6,CASSLANNQPQHF,TGTGCCAGCAGCTTAGCTAACAACCAGCCCCAGCATTTT
TRBJ1-6,14,once,TRBD1,TRBV9,CANSVGDRGSPLHF,TGTGCCAACAGCGTAGGGGACAGGGGTTCACCCCTCCACTTT
TRBJ1-5,15,few,NA,TRBV4-2,CASSQEGYSNQPQHF,TGCGCCAGCAGCCAAGAAGGTTATAGCAATCAGCCCCAGCATTTT
TRBJ2-3,13,NA,NA,TRBV6-5,CASSGLAPDTQYF,TGTGCCAGCAGTGGACTCGCCCCAGATACGCAGTATTTT
TRBJ1-1,13,NA,NA,TRBV7-2,CASSGRQNTEAFF,TGTGCCAGCAGCGGACGGCAGAACACTGAAGCTTTCTTT
TRBJ1-3,15,NA,NA,TRBV20-1,CSASNSGNSGNTIYF,TGCAGTGCTAGCAATTCAGGGAATTCTGGAAACACCATATATTTT
TRBJ2-6,19,many,NA,TRBV4-1,CASSQGGTRTALGANVLTF,TGCGCCAGCAGCCAAGGGGGGACAAGGACGGCTCTGGGGGCCAACGTCCTGACTTTC
TRBJ2-6,15,few,TRBD1,TRBV5-1,CASSQQGPGANVLTF,TGCGCCAGCAGCCAACAGGGGCCTGGGGCCAACGTCCTGACTTTC
TRBJ1-2,15,NA,NA,TRBV12-3/TRBV12-4,CASSFGGFWGDGYTF,TGTGCCAGCAGTTTTGGTGGGTTTTGGGGCGATGGCTACACCTTC
TRBJ1-1,15,few,TRBD1,TRBV20-1,CSARDPTGGRTEAFF,TGCAGTGCTAGAGACCCCACAGGGGGCAGGACTGAAGCTTTCTTT
TRBJ2-1,16,NA,NA,TRBV29-1,CSVEDQRGASYNEQFF,TGCAGCGTTGAAGATCAACGGGGGGCATCCTACAATGAGCAGTTCTTC
TRBJ2-5,15,NA,TRBD1,TRBV19,CASSSRDREKETQYF,TGTGCCAGTAGTAGCAGGGACAGGGAAAAAGAGACCCAGTACTTC
TRBJ1-2,12,NA,NA,TRBV2,CASSGAAYGYTF,TGTGCCAGCAGCGGGGCAGCCTATGGCTACACCTTC
TRBJ2-2,12,once,TRBD1,TRBV24-1,CAAGQGAGELFF,TGTGCCGCAGGACAGGGGGCCGGGGAGCTGTTTTTT
TRBJ2-5,13,NA,TRBD2,TRBV6-6,CASKGSGVETQYF,TGTGCCAGCAAGGGTAGCGGGGTAGAGACCCAGTACTTC
TRBJ2-7,15,once,TRBD2,TRBV7-2,CASSLGSGGGLEQYF,TGTGCCAGCAGCTTAGGGTCGGGGGGAGGGCTCGAGCAGTACTTC
TRBJ2-1,16,NA,NA,TRBV20-1,CSARDRGAAIYNEQFF,TGCAGTGCTAGAGATCGCGGGGCGGCGATATACAATGAGCAGTTCTTC
TRBJ1-2,13,NA,TRBD1,TRBV6-2/TRBV6-3,CASRIPGQDGYTF,TGTGCCAGCAGGATCCCGGGACAGGACGGCTACACCTTC
TRBJ1-2,14,NA,NA,TRBV27,CASSPDSSAYGYTF,TGTGCCAGCAGTCCGGACAGTTCTGCGTATGGCTACACCTTC
TRBJ1-6,17,NA,NA,TRBV9,CASSVGAARSYNSPLHF,TGTGCCAGCAGCGTAGGGGCTGCTCGCTCCTATAATTCACCCCTCCACTTT
TRBJ2-1,16,NA,NA,TRBV27,CASMSEGLHSYNEQFF,TGTGCCAGCATGTCGGAGGGACTTCACTCCTACAATGAGCAGTTCTTC
TRBJ2-5,14,NA,NA,TRBV7-2,CASSFSGNHNEQYF,TGTGCCAGCAGCTTCTCCGGGAACCACAATGAGCAGTACTTC
TRBJ2-3,13,NA,NA,TRBV12-3/TRBV12-4,CASSWAGTDTQYF,TGTGCCAGCAGTTGGGCAGGCACAGATACGCAGTATTTT
TRBJ2-7,13,NA,NA,TRBV7-2,CASGDYNSYEQYF,TGTGCCAGCGGGGATTACAACTCCTACGAGCAGTACTTC
TRBJ1-1,12,NA,NA,TRBV7-9,CASSPSWAEAFF,TGTGCCAGCAGCCCGTCCTGGGCTGAAGCTTTCTTT
TRBJ2-4,13,NA,TRBD1,TRBV6-6,CASSVGTGGNQYF,TGTGCCAGCAGTGTCGGGACAGGGGGAAACCAGTACTTC
TRBJ2-1,17,few,TRBD1,TRBV7-2,CASSSLQGGFLYNEQFF,TGTGCCAGCAGCTCGCTACAGGGGGGATTTCTTTACAATGAGCAGTTCTTC
TRBJ1-2,15,NA,NA,TRBV5-1,CASSLALDTGYGYTF,TGCGCCAGCAGCTTGGCTTTAGACACCGGCTATGGCTACACCTTC
TRBJ2-2,14,NA,NA,TRBV7-2,CASSLAIYTGELFF,TGTGCCAGCAGCTTAGCGATATATACCGGGGAGCTGTTTTTT